One sample yielded the 30 T cell receptor beta chains listed below, sequenced in a study of T-cell reconstitution after alpha-beta-depleted transplantation in children. The authors prepared the TCRbeta library with unique molecular identifiers. TCRdb redid the calling of the PCR reads with MiXCR, one entry per CDR3 protein. The repertoire includes hundreds of thousands of distinct CDR3 sequences, around 17% of them detected once, and around 5.3% sits in the top ten. Here the sequenced sample was PBMCs, mostly from graft donor cells, taken 360 days after TCRalphabeta/CD19-depleted stem cell transplant. These TCRs come from a male patient between 10 and 17 years old who had a stem cell transplant for acute lymphoblastic leukemia, so the T cells may come from the graft donor.

The sample holds a few counts of this clonotype. The rearrangement uses TRBV29-1 and TRBJ2-7, with D possibly being TRBD1 (5 bases). The CDR3 contains 12 residues. Trimming cost V 1 base and J 4 bases, with 8 bases left between them. Germline V gene data show CDR1 as SQVTM and CDR2 as ANQGSEA. CDR3 in amino acids: CSVEAGAYEQYF. CDR3 coding DNA: TGCAGCGTTGAAGCTGGGGCTTACGAGCAGTACTTC.

V and J are TRBV29-1 and TRBJ1-2, with 9 bases that match TRBD1. Germline CDR1 SQVTM, CDR2 ANQGSEA. V dropped 5 bases and J dropped 0; count of bases not matched to a gene: 7. The CDR3 totals 15 residues. In DNA, the CDR3 is TGCAGCGTTACCCCGGGACAGGGTTCTAACTATGGCTACACCTTC. Amino acids: CSVTPGQGSNYGYTF. The full variable domain, completed using reference TRBV29-1 and TRBJ1-2, is SAVISQKPSRDICQRGTSLTIQCQVDSQVTMMFWYRQQPGQSLTLIATANQGSEATYESGFVIDKFPISRPNLTFSTLTVSNMSPEDSSIYLCSVTPGQGSNYGYTFGSGTRLTVV.

This clonotype was found once. J is TRBJ1-5 and V is TRBV27; D unclear. The V end lost 5 bases, the J end lost 4 bases, and 9 bases lay between the germline ends. CDR1 and CDR2 from the germline V gene are MNHEY and SMNVEV (reference sequence). CDR3 length equals 13 residues. The CDR3 region has the DNA TGTGCCAGCAGTACGCTATTAAATCAGCCCCAGCATTTT. Its protein is CASSTLLNQPQHF.

DNA for the CDR3: TGCAGCGCCGCGAACACTGAAGCTTTCTTT. Protein product: CSAANTEAFF. V usage is TRBV29-1 and J usage is TRBJ1-1; no reliable D call. The germline V gene encodes CDR1 SQVTM and CDR2 ANQGSEA. The CDR3 runs 10 residues. V was cut by 7 bases and J by 1 base, with 4 bases left in between.

A few counts support this clonotype. J is TRBJ2-3 and V is TRBV12-3 or TRBV12-4, with D possibly being TRBD1 (6 bases). The length of the CDR3 is 13 residues. The germline V and J ends were trimmed by 6 bases and 4 bases, with 11 bases remaining between them. CDR3 in DNA: TGTGCCAGCAGCGCCACAGGGCCAGATACGCAGTATTTT. Translation gives CASSATGPDTQYF.

This clonotype was counted between two and nine times. The rearrangement joins TRBV7-9 to TRBJ1-1; 7 bases align to TRBD1. The CDR3 loop spans 15 amino acids. Trimming at V came to 5 bases and at J to 3 bases, leaving 9 bases not matched to a gene. Germline loops: CDR1 SEHNR, CDR2 FQNEAQ (reference sequence). CDR3 sequence reads: CASSESPGTDTEAFF. The DNA of the CDR3 is TGTGCCAGCAGCGAGAGCCCCGGGACAGACACTGAAGCTTTCTTT.

This clonotype was found a few times. The chain combines TRBV27 with TRBJ2-6, with D possibly matching TRBD1 (5 bases). The ends were cut back, 7 bases at V and 0 bases at J, with 13 bases in the middle. CDR1 and CDR2 from the germline V gene are MNHEY and SMNVEV (reference sequence). The CDR3 runs 16 residues. As DNA, the CDR3 is TGTGCCAGCACAGGGCTCCCGCTCTCTGGGGCCAACGTCCTGACTTTC. This encodes CASTGLPLSGANVLTF.

In its sample, this clonotype was seen a few times. CDR3 loop: CASSLLVWRGQGSGGSTDTQYF. CDR3 bases: TGTGCCAGCAGTTTATTGGTTTGGAGGGGACAGGGATCGGGAGGGAGCACAGATACGCAGTATTTT. The chain is built from TRBV27 and TRBJ2-3; possible D gene TRBD1, 9 bases. This CDR3 spans 22 amino acids. V was clipped by 1 base and J by 0 bases, with 29 bases between them. Germline assignment: CDR1 MNHEY and CDR2 SMNVEV (reference sequence).

This clonotype was recorded a few times. The chain has TRBV5-1 and TRBJ2-2, with D possibly TRBD1 on 7 matching bases. The V gene lost 4 bases and the J gene lost 5 bases, with 12 bases spanning the gap. This CDR3 comprises 14 residues. Germline V gene lookup returns CDR1 SGHRS and CDR2 YFSETQ. The CDR3 spells CASSGPGGTGELFF. The CDR3 DNA reads TGCGCCAGCAGCGGCCCAGGGGGGACCGGGGAGCTGTTTTTT.

The table lists this clonotype with a few counts. Germline is not matched at one junction end, which may reflect a read error. This chain connects TRBV25-1 to TRBJ2-3; D is ambiguous. CDR3 size: 12 residues. CDR1 and CDR2 from the germline V gene are MGHDK and SYGVNS. This chain's CDR3 is CRSQVPLYTQYF. The CDR3 DNA sequence: TGCCGTAGCCAGGTTCCTCTTTATACGCAGTATTTT. The entire variable domain, with the rest obtained from reference TRBV25-1 and TRBJ2-3, is as follows: EADIYQTPRYLVIGTGKKITLECSQTMGHDKMYWYQQDPGMELHLIHYSYGVNSTEKGDLSSESTVSRIRTEHFPLTLESARPSHTSQYLCRSQVPLYTQYFGPGTRLTVL.

This clonotype was counted ten times or more. The J gene is TRBJ2-1, the V gene TRBV24-1; 8 bases map to TRBD1. Germline V CDR1 and CDR2: KGHDR, SFDVKD. The trim removed 6 bases at V and 5 bases at J, leaving 5 bases unmatched. This CDR3 spans 14 amino acids. The CDR3 loop is CATSSGGANNEQFF. In DNA, the CDR3 is TGTGCCACCAGTTCAGGGGGCGCGAACAATGAGCAGTTCTTC.

V usage is TRBV3-1 and J usage is TRBJ2-1; D is unclear. Germline assignment: CDR1 LGHDT and CDR2 YNNKEL (reference sequence). Trimming removed 1 base at V and 10 bases at J, with 8 bases between. This CDR3 contains 12 residues. In nucleotides, the CDR3 is TGTGCCAGCAGCCAAGCGCAGCTCGAGCAGTTCTTC. Translating gives CASSQAQLEQFF.

This clonotype has only a few counts. This chain uses TRBV6-4 with TRBJ2-1; 9 bases fit TRBD2. V trimming: 6 bases; J trimming: 8 bases; junction bases outside the gene matches: 35. The CDR3 sequence is 23 residues long. Germline CDR1 and CDR2: MRHNA and SNTAGT. CDR3 coding DNA: TGTGCCAGCAGGCCGCCCGCCGCGGAAAGTACTTTAGCGGGAGCCGGGAGGTACGATGAGCAGTTCTTC. Its translation: CASRPPAAESTLAGAGRYDEQFF.

This clonotype was seen a handful of times. The rearrangement uses TRBV12-3 or TRBV12-4 and TRBJ2-4, with TRBD1 matching 12 bases. Trimming removed 6 bases from V and 0 bases from J; junction bases left unmatched: 6. This CDR3 has 17 residues. Here the CDR3 DNA reads TGTGCCAGCAGCCCGGGACAGGGGGCCCTAGCCAAAAACATTCAGTACTTC. Translated: CASSPGQGALAKNIQYF.

The V gene is TRBV10-3, the J gene TRBJ2-5; 8 bases line up with TRBD2. V shed 5 bases and J 5 bases; nucleotides not matched to a gene: 4. The CDR3 runs 13 residues. CDR1 is ENHRY, CDR2 SYGVKD, per germline. Written as DNA, the CDR3 is TGTGCCATCAGTCGGCGGGAGGATGAGACCCAGTACTTC. The encoded protein is CAISRREDETQYF.

The chain employs TRBV15 and TRBJ2-1, with D uncertain. This CDR3 is 17 amino acids long. The V end lost 0 bases, the J end lost 0 bases, and 12 bases lay between the germline ends. CDR1 LNHNV and CDR2 YYDKDF come from the germline V gene (reference sequence). The CDR3 is CATSRDRSLSSYNEQFF. CDR3 in DNA: TGTGCCACCAGCAGAGATCGGAGTCTTAGCTCCTACAATGAGCAGTTCTTC.

This clonotype has only a few counts. This chain uses TRBV7-9 with TRBJ2-7, with D perhaps TRBD1 (6 bases). The CDR3 has 14 residues. CDR1 is SEHNR, CDR2 FQNEAQ, per germline (reference sequence). With 5 bases removed from V and 2 bases from J, the gap between germline ends came to 13 bases. The chain's CDR3 is CASSTTGPAYEQYF. The DNA of the CDR3 is TGTGCCAGCAGCACGACAGGCCCAGCCTACGAGCAGTACTTC. The full variable domain, completed using reference TRBV7-9 and TRBJ2-7, is DTGVSQNPRHKITKRGQNVTFRCDPISEHNRLYWYRQTLGQGPEFLTYFQNEAQLEKSRLLSDRFSAERPKGSFSTLEIQRTEQGDSAMYLCASSTTGPAYEQYFGPGTRLTVT.

The chain links TRBV10-3 to TRBJ2-1; 7 bases fit TRBD2. The V gene end was trimmed by 2 bases and the J gene end by 5 bases; junction bases not matched to a gene: 9. This CDR3 region has 16 residues. Germline V gene sequence: CDR1 ENHRY, CDR2 SYGVKD. DNA of the CDR3: TGTGCCATCAGTGAGAGGCCCGGGACTATAAACAATGAGCAGTTCTTC. Protein sequence: CAISERPGTINNEQFF.

The genes are TRBV15 and TRBJ2-7; 12 nucleotides agree with TRBD2. The CDR3 length is 17 residues. Germline V gives CDR1 LNHNV, CDR2 YYDKDF (reference sequence). V gave up 2 bases and J gave up 5 bases; unmatched junction bases: 10. CDR3 loop: CATSRLGLAGGFDEQYF. In DNA, the CDR3 is TGTGCCACCAGCAGATTGGGGCTAGCGGGAGGGTTCGACGAGCAGTACTTC.

V usage is TRBV6-1 and J usage is TRBJ2-1; TRBD1 matches 8 bases. The ends lost 2 bases at V and 5 bases at J; junction bases unmatched: 8. This CDR3 has 16 residues. Germline CDR1 MNHNS, CDR2 SASEGT. The CDR3 spells CASSETRDRYDNEQFF. CDR3 DNA: TGTGCCAGCAGTGAAACCCGGGACAGGTATGACAATGAGCAGTTCTTC.

This clonotype was seen many times. The chain carries TRBV5-1 and TRBJ2-1, with 13 bases fitting TRBD2. Germline V gene lookup returns CDR1 SGHRS and CDR2 YFSETQ. Unmatched junction bases numbered 7, after V lost 4 bases and J lost 9 bases. The CDR3 is 15 amino acids. The CDR3 loop reads CASSVGLAGEAEQFF. CDR3 DNA sequence: TGCGCCAGCAGCGTAGGACTAGCGGGAGAGGCTGAGCAGTTCTTC.

This clonotype occurred many times. The gene calls are TRBV7-8 and TRBJ2-2; possibly TRBD1 for D (6 bases). The CDR3 is 15 amino acids. V was pared by 5 bases and J by 7 bases, with 17 bases between. Germline V gene data show CDR1 as SGHVS and CDR2 as FQNEAQ. CDR3 in amino acids: CASSPNGQFNGELFF. CDR3 sequence (DNA): TGTGCCAGCAGCCCGAACGGACAGTTTAACGGGGAGCTGTTTTTT. Full variable domain (outside the CDR3, taken from reference TRBV7-8 and TRBJ2-2): GAGVSQSPRYKVAKRGQDVALRCDPISGHVSLFWYQQALGQGPEFLTYFQNEAQLDKSGLPSDRFFAERPEGSVSTLKIQRTQQEDSAVYLCASSPNGQFNGELFFGEGSRLTVL.

The chain recombines TRBV12-5 with TRBJ2-7, with D hard to call. Germline V gene data show CDR1 as LGHNT and CDR2 as FRNRAP. The V end lost 5 bases, the J end lost 3 bases, and 8 bases lay between the germline ends. The CDR3 runs 12 residues. The DNA of the CDR3 is TGTGCTAGTGGTCCCCCCGTCTACGAGCAGTACTTC. Encoded protein: CASGPPVYEQYF.

This clonotype was counted only a few times. This CDR3 is CASSVPRTGWNTGELFF. The CDR3 DNA sequence: TGTGCCAGCAGCGTACCACGGACAGGGTGGAACACCGGGGAGCTGTTTTTT. The V gene is TRBV9, the J gene TRBJ2-2; TRBD1 aligns across 8 bases. After removal of 1 base from V and 1 base from J, the junction contained 6 bases not matched to a gene. Germline V CDR1 and CDR2: SGDLS, YYNGEE. The CDR3 runs 17 residues.

This clonotype was recorded many times. The V and J genes are TRBV29-1 and TRBJ2-7; D possibly corresponds to TRBD1 (6 bases). The germline V gene encodes CDR1 SQVTM and CDR2 ANQGSEA. With 8 bases removed from V and 4 bases from J, the gap between germline ends came to 24 bases. The CDR3 loop spans 15 amino acids. The CDR3: CSFGQIPTFQYEQYF. CDR3 coding DNA: TGCAGCTTTGGACAGATTCCTACTTTCCAATACGAGCAGTACTTC.

The chain employs TRBV7-2 and TRBJ2-1, with no clear D. Germline assignment: CDR1 SGHTA and CDR2 FQGNSA. The CDR3 length is 15 residues. Between the trimmed V and J ends, which lost 2 bases and 3 bases, there was a span of 11 bases. Here the CDR3 reads CASSLIGSYYNEQFF. CDR3 nucleotides: TGTGCCAGCAGCTTAATCGGGTCGTACTACAATGAGCAGTTCTTC. Complete variable domain (other parts from reference TRBV7-2 and TRBJ2-1): GAGVSQSPSNKVTEKGKDVELRCDPISGHTALYWYRQSLGQGLEFLIYFQGNSAPDKSGLPSDRFSAERTGGSVSTLTIQRTQQEDSAVYLCASSLIGSYYNEQFFGPGTRLTVL.

The chain combines TRBV7-2 with TRBJ2-5; D may be TRBD1 (5 bases). This CDR3 has 18 amino acids. Trimming cost V 0 bases and J 2 bases, with 19 bases left between them. The germline V gene encodes CDR1 SGHTA and CDR2 FQGNSA. CDR3 nucleotide sequence: TGTGCCAGCAGCTTAGCGCATTTAGGGGCGCCAGAACAAGAGACCCAGTACTTC. Its protein is CASSLAHLGAPEQETQYF.

V and J are TRBV20-1 and TRBJ2-1; TRBD2 matches at 10 bases. Trimming took 0 bases from V and 4 from J; bases not matched to a gene: 6. Germline CDR1 is DFQATT and CDR2 is SNEGSKA (reference sequence). This CDR3 is built from 16 residues. Here the CDR3 DNA reads TGCAGTGCTAGAGATCCGAGCGGGAGGGCATACAATGAGCAGTTCTTC. This translates into CSARDPSGRAYNEQFF.

The CDR3 DNA reads TGTGCCAGTAGTATTCAGGCCAGACCCACCTACGAGCAGTACTTC. It is translated as CASSIQARPTYEQYF. J is TRBJ2-7 and V is TRBV19, with D hard to call. Germline lookup yields CDR1 LNHDA and CDR2 SQIVND (reference sequence). This CDR3 spans 15 amino acids. The ends were cut back, 3 bases at V and 2 bases at J, with 14 bases in the middle.

This clonotype was counted many times. This chain links TRBV6-2 or TRBV6-3 with TRBJ2-5; 11 bases fit TRBD2. This CDR3 contains 15 residues. The germline V gene encodes CDR1 MNHEY and CDR2 SVGEGT. V trimming: 6 bases; J trimming: 4 bases; junction bases outside the gene matches: 7. The CDR3 is CASRKTSGSSETQYF. The CDR3 nucleotides read TGTGCCAGCAGAAAAACTAGCGGGAGTTCAGAGACCCAGTACTTC.